This TCR beta chain was documented in a study of OX40 agonist ivuxolimab in advanced cancers. Background on the study: At about 81% male, the cohort had a mean age of 60 years, ranging from roughly 20 to 90.

Assay: immunoSEQ multiplex PCR; the TCRdb copy retains only in-frame clones and omits some. The sample has tens of thousands of clones; over 80% are singletons. Turning to this clone: The antigen is unknown.

Trimming removed 3 bases at V and 14 bases at J, with 16 bases between. The CDR3 has 13 amino acids. Germline V gene data show CDR1 as MDHEN and CDR2 as SYDVKM. Findings and limits, study-wide: On average, CD8+ T cells showed a greater number of expanded clones than CD4+. The work left the antigen specificity of expanded peripheral T cells undetermined.

The material sequenced was CD4+ or CD8+ T cells sorted from blood, taken in a trial of the OX40 agonist ivuxolimab. The V gene is TRBV28, the J gene TRBJ1-4; D perhaps matches TRBD1 (5 bases). The sequence came from an adult with an advanced solid tumor such as melanoma, head and neck, liver or kidney cancer. The CDR3 region has the DNA TGTGCCAGCAGTTTTCACCTGGGACGGAGTCTGTTTTTT. Translation gives CASSFHLGRSLFF.